A selection of T cell receptor beta chains follows, all from one sample in a study of T cell changes during pregnancy in multiple sclerosis. The repertoire was sequenced with immunoSEQ multiplex PCR; TCRdb's copy has only in-frame clones and lacks some. The data hold under 50,000 clones, with roughly 94% observed a single time. This sample comprised CD8+ T cells from peripheral blood mononuclear cells, obtained in the first trimester of pregnancy. These TCRs come from a female donor with multiple sclerosis, enrolled in a pregnancy study. Each CDR3 is given with its conserved first and last residue. The D gene is left open where the match is weak. Where a row states a size, it is once, few, many or the class of an expanded clone; other rows omit it.

v_gene	abundance	d_gene	len	j_gene	CDR3aa	CDR3nt
TRBV6-4	.	TRBD2	15	TRBJ2-3	CASSLTSGSTDTQYF	TGTGCCAGCAGTCTCACTAGCGGGAGTACAGATACGCAGTATTTT
TRBV19	.	.	13	TRBJ2-7	CASSLMARSEQYF	TGTGCCAGTAGCCTCATGGCACGGAGCGAGCAGTACTTC
TRBV14	once	TRBD1	15	TRBJ1-2	CASSQARDRPRGYTF	TGTGCCAGCAGCCAAGCCCGGGACAGGCCGCGTGGCTACACCTTC
TRBV27	.	TRBD1	17	TRBJ2-2	CASSPTPGQGINGELFF	TGTGCCAGCAGTCCGACCCCGGGACAGGGAATTAACGGGGAGCTGTTTTTT
TRBV27	once	TRBD2	16	TRBJ2-3	CASSMGLAGRTDTQYF	TGTGCCAGCAGTATGGGACTAGCGGGGCGCACAGATACGCAGTATTTT
TRBV5-1	.	.	14	TRBJ1-1	CASSFMGQNTEAFF	TGCGCCAGCAGCTTTATGGGCCAGAACACTGAAGCTTTCTTT
TRBV5-1	.	TRBD1	14	TRBJ1-1	CASRDWTGGTEAFF	TGCGCCAGCAGGGACTGGACAGGGGGCACTGAAGCTTTCTTT
TRBV19	.	.	13	TRBJ1-1	CASSLGGNTEAFF	TGTGCCAGTAGCCTAGGGGGGAACACTGAAGCTTTCTTT
TRBV7-9	.	TRBD2	16	TRBJ2-5	CASSLTRTGGGETQYF	TGTGCCAGCAGCTTAACCCGAACGGGAGGAGGGGAGACCCAGTACTTC
TRBV11-2	.	.	14	TRBJ2-7	CASSLPGSAYEQYF	TGTGCCAGCAGCTTACCCGGGAGCGCCTACGAGCAGTACTTC
TRBV6-1	.	TRBD2	15	TRBJ2-7	CASSKESGSSYEQYF	TGTGCCAGCAGTAAAGAAAGCGGGAGCTCCTACGAGCAGTACTTC